The sequence of this T cell receptor beta chain was determined in a study of cytomegalovirus exposure and HLA in healthy donors. This CDR3 has 13 amino acids. Germline CDR1 and CDR2: GTSNPN and SVGIG (reference sequence). After removal of 4 bases from V and 7 bases from J, the junction contained 9 bases not matched to a gene. PCR used 60 Vbeta primers and 13 Jbeta primers. Sequenced by immunoSEQ multiplex PCR; TCRdb stores in-frame clones only, minus some. The table lists 99,000 or so clones, 69% of them singletons. This receptor was taken from a man younger than 45 in good health and CMV-seronegative. The rearrangement uses TRBV30 and TRBJ2-7; 8 bases match TRBD1. Sequenced input: PBMCs. DNA of the CDR3: TGTGCCTGGACGACAGGGGCGGACGAGGAGCAGTACTTC. Encoded protein: CAWTTGADEEQYF.